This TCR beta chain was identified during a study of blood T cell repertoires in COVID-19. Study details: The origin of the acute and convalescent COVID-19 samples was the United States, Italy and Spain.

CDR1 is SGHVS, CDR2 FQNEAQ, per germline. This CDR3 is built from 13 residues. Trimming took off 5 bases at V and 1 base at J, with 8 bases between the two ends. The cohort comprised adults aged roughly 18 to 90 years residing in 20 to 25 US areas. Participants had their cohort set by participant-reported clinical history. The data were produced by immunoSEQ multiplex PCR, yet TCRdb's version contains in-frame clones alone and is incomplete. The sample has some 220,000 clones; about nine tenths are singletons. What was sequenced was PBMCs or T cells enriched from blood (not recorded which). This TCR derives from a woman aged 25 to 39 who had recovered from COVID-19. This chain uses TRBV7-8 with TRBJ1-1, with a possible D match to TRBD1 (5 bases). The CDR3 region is CASSRDRNTEAFF. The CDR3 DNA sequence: TGTGCCAGCAGCCGAGACAGGAACACTGAAGCTTTCTTT.